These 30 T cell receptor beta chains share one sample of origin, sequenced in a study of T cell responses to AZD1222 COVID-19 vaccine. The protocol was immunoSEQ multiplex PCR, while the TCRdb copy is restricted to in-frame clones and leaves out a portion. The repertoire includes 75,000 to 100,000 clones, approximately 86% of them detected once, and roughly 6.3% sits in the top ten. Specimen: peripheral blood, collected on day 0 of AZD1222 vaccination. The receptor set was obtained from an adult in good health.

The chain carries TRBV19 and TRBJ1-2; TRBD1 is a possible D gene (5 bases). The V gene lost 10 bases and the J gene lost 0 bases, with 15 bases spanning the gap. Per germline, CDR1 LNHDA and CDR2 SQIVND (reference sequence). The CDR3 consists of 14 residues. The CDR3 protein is CATIPGSANYGYTF. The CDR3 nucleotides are TGTGCCACGATTCCAGGGTCGGCTAACTATGGCTACACCTTC.

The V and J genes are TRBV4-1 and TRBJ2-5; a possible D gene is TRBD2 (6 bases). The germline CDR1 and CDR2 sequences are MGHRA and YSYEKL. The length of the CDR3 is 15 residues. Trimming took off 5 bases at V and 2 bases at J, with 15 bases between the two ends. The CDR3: CASSSHGTGQETQYF. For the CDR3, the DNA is TGCGCCAGCAGCAGCCACGGGACTGGACAAGAGACCCAGTACTTC.

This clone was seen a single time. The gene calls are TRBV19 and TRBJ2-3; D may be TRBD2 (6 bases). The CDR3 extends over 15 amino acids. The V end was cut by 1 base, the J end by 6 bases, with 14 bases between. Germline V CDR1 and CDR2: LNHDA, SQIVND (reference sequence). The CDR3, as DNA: TGTGCCAGTAGTATAGCTGGTTTGGGAGGCGATACGCAGTATTTT. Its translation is CASSIAGLGGDTQYF.

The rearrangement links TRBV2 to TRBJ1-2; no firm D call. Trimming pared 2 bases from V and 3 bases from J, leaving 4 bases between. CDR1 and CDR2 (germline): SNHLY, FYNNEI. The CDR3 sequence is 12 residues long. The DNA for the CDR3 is TGTGCCAGCAGTGAAACAGACTATGGCTACACCTTC. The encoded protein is CASSETDYGYTF.

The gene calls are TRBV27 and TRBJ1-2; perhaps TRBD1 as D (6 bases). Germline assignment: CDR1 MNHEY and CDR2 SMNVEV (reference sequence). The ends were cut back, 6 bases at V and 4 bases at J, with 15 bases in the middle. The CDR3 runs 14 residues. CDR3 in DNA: TGTGCCAGCAGCCCCGCCGGACAGCTCTATGGCTACACCTTC. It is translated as CASSPAGQLYGYTF.

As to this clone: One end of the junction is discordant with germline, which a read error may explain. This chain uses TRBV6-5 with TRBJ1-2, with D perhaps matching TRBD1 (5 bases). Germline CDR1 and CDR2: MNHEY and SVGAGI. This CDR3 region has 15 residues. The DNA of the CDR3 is TGTGCCAGCAGTGACTCGGGGCTGAGTAACTATGGCTACACCTTC. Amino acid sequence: CASSDSGLSNYGYTF.

Here the CDR3 reads CASSVGARGGYEQYF. The DNA for the CDR3 is TGTGCCAGCAGTGTAGGGGCCAGGGGCGGCTACGAGCAGTACTTC. The chain has TRBV11-2 and TRBJ2-7; D possibly corresponds to TRBD1 (6 bases). This CDR3 contains 15 residues. The V and J ends lost 6 bases and 3 bases respectively, with 18 bases between them. Germline-derived CDR1 and CDR2 are SGHAT and FQNNGV.

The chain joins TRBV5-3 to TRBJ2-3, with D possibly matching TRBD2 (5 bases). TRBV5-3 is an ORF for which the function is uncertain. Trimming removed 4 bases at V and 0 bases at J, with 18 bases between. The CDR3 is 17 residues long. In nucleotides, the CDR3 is TGTGCCAGAAGCATCCCAGAACTAGTTACCAGCACAGATACGCAGTATTTT. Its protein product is CARSIPELVTSTDTQYF.

The CDR3 region has the DNA TGTGCCAGCAGGGCAGGGGGCGCCGGGAAAGGAGGCTACACCTTC. Translation: CASRAGGAGKGGYTF. The genes are TRBV6-5 and TRBJ1-2; 8 nucleotides line up with TRBD1. J gave up 8 bases and V 6 bases, and 14 bases lay outside the gene matches. Germline lookup yields CDR1 MNHEY and CDR2 SVGAGI. This CDR3 has 15 amino acids.

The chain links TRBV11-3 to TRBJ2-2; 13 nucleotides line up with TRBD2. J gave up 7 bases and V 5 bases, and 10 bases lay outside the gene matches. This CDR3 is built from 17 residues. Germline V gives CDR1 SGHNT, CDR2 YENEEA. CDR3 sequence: CASSPGLAGVYIGELFF. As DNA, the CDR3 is TGTGCCAGCAGCCCAGGACTAGCGGGAGTCTATATCGGGGAGCTGTTTTTT.

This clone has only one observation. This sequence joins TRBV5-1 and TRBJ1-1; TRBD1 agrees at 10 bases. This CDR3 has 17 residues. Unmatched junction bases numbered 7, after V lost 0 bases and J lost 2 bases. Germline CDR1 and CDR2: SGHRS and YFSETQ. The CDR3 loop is CASSLAGTGAVNTEAFF. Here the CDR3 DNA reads TGCGCCAGCAGCTTGGCCGGGACAGGGGCAGTTAACACTGAAGCTTTCTTT.

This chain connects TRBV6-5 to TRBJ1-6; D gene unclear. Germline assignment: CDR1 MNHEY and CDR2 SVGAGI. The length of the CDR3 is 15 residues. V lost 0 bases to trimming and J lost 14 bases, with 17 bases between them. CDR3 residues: CASSYSFAEVLSLHF. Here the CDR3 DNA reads TGTGCCAGCAGTTACTCGTTTGCTGAAGTTTTATCCCTCCACTTT.

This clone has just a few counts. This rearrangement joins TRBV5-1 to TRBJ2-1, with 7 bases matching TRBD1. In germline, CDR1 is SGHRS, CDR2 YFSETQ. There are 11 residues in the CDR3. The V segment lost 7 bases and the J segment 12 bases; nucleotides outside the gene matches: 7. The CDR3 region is CASQQGVVQFF. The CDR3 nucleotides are TGCGCCAGCCAGCAGGGGGTGGTGCAGTTCTTC.

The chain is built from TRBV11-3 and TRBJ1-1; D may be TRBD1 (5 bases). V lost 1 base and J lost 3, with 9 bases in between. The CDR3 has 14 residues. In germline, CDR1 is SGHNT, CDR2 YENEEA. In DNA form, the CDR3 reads TGTGCCAGCAGCTTAGGGGACTCCGACACTGAAGCTTTCTTT. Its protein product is CASSLGDSDTEAFF.

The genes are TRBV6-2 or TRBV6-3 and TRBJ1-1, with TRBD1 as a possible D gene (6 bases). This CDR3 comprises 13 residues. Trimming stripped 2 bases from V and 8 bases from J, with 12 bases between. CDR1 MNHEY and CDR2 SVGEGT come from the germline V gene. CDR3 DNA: TGTGCCAGCAGTTACCAGGGCAGGGGCGAAGCTTTCTTT. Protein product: CASSYQGRGEAFF.

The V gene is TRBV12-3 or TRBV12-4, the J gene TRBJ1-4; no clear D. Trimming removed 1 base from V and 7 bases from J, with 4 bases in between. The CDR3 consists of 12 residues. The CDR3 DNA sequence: TGTGCCAGCAGTTTAGAGGTTGAAAAACTGTTTTTT. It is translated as CASSLEVEKLFF.

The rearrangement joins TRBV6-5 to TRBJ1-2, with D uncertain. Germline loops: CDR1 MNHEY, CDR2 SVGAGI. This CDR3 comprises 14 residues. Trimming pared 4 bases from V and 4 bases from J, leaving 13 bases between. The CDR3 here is CASSSTTTFYGYTF. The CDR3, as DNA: TGTGCCAGCAGTTCCACGACAACCTTCTATGGCTACACCTTC.

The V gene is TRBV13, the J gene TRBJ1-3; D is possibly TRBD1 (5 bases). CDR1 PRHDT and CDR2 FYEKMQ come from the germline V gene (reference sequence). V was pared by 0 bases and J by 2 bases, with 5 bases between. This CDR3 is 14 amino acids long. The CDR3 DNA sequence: TGTGCCAGCAGCTTAGGGACAGCTGGAAACACCATATATTTT. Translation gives CASSLGTAGNTIYF.

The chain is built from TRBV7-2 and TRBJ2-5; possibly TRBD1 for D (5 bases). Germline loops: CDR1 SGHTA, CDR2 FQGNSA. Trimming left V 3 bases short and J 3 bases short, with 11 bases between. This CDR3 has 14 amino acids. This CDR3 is CASSLGQTKETQYF. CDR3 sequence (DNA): TGTGCCAGCAGCTTGGGGCAGACAAAAGAGACCCAGTACTTC.

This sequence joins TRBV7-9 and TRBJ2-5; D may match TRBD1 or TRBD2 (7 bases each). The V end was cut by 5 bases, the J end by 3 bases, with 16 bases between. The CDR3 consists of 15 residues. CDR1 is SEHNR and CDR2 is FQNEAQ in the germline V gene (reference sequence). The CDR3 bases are TGTGCCAGCAGCCCCAACGCAGGGGGGGAAGAGACCCAGTACTTC. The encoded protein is CASSPNAGGEETQYF. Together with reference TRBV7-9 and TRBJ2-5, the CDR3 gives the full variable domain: DTGVSQNPRHKITKRGQNVTFRCDPISEHNRLYWYRQTLGQGPEFLTYFQNEAQLEKSRLLSDRFSAERPKGSFSTLEIQRTEQGDSAMYLCASSPNAGGEETQYFGPGTRLLVL.

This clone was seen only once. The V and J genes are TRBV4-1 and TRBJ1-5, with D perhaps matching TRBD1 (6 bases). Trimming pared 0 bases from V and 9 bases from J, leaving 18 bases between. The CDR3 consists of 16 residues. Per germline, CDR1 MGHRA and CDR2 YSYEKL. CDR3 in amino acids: CASSQEIGGRGMPQHF. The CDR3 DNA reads TGCGCCAGCAGCCAAGAAATTGGGGGCAGGGGAATGCCCCAGCATTTT.

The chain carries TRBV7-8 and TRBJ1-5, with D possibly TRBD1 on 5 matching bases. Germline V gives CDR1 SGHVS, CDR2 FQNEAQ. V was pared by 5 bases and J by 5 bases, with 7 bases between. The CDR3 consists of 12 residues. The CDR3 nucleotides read TGTGCCAGCAGCGAAGGGGATCAGCCCCAGCATTTT. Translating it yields CASSEGDQPQHF.

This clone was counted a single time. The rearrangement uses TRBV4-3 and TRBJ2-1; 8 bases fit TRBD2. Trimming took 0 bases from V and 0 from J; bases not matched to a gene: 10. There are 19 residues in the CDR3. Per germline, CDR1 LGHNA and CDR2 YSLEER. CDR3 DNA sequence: TGCGCCAGCAGCCAAGATGCCGCGGGAGGCGTTAGCTCCTACAATGAGCAGTTCTTC. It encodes CASSQDAAGGVSSYNEQFF.

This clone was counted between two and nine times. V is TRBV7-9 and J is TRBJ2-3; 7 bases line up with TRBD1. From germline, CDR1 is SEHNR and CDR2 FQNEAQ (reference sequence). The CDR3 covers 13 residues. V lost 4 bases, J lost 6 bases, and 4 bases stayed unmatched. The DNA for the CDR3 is TGTGCCAGCAGCTCCCTGACAGGGGATACGCAGTATTTT. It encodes CASSSLTGDTQYF.

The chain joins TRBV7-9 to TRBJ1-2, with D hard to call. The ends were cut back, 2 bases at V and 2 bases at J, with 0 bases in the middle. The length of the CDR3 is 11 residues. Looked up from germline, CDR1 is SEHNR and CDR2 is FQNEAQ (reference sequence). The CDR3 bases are TGTGCCAGCAGCTTAAACTATGGCTACACCTTC. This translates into CASSLNYGYTF.

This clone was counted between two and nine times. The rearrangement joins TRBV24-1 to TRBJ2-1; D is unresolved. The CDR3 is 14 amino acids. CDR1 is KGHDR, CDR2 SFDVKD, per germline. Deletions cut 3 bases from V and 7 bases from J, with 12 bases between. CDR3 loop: CATSDQDRRNEQFF. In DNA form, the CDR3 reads TGTGCCACCAGTGATCAGGACCGAAGGAATGAGCAGTTCTTC.

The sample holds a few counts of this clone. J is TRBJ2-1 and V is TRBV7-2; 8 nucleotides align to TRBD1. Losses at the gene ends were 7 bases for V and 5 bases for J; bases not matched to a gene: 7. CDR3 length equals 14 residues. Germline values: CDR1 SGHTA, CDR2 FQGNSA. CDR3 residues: CASKTGGADNEQFF. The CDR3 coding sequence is TGTGCCAGCAAAACAGGGGGAGCGGACAATGAGCAGTTCTTC.

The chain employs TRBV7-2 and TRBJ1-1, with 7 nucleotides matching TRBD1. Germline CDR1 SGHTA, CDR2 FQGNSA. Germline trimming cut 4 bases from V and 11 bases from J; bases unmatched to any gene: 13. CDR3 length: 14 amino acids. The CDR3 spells CASSSGQLVGNAFF. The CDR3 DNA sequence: TGTGCCAGCAGCTCGGGACAGTTAGTGGGAAACGCTTTCTTT. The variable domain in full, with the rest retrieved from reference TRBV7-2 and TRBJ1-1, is GAGVSQSPSNKVTEKGKDVELRCDPISGHTALYWYRQSLGQGLEFLIYFQGNSAPDKSGLPSDRFSAERTGGSVSTLTIQRTQQEDSAVYLCASSSGQLVGNAFFGQGTRLTVV.

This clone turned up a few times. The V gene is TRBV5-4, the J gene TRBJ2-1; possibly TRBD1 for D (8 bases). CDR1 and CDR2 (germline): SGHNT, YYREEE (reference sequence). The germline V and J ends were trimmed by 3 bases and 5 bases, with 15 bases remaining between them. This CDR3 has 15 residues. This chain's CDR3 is CASSSRQGRDNEQFF. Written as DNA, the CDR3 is TGTGCCAGCAGCTCCCGACAGGGGAGGGACAATGAGCAGTTCTTC.

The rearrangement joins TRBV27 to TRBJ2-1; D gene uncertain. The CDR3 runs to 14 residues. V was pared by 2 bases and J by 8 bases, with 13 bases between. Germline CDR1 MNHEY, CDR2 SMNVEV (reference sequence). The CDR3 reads CASSLSLSLYEQFF. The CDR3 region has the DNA TGTGCCAGCAGTTTAAGCCTTTCCCTTTATGAGCAGTTCTTC.